The 5 T cell receptor beta chains listed next were all sequenced from one sample in a study of cytomegalovirus exposure and HLA in healthy donors. Primers for the PCR totalled 60 Vbeta and 13 Jbeta. Some clones are missing from TCRdb's copy, which holds only in-frame ones; the method was immunoSEQ multiplex PCR. The data hold roughly 93,000 clones, with roughly 79% observed a single time. The material sequenced was PBMCs. The receptors originated from a young man in good health and CMV-seronegative.

The rearrangement links TRBV6-6 to TRBJ2-3; TRBD1 agrees at 7 bases. V lost 5 bases and J lost 2; bases outside the gene matches: 7. The germline CDR1 and CDR2 sequences are MNHNY and SVGAGI (reference sequence). The CDR3 runs to 15 residues. The CDR3 spells CASSRTGQITDTQYF. The DNA of the CDR3 is TGTGCCAGCAGTCGCACGGGACAGATCACAGATACGCAGTATTTT.

Here the CDR3 reads CASSQGKGTEAFF. Here the CDR3 DNA reads TGTGCCAGCTCTCAGGGGAAGGGCACTGAAGCTTTCTTT. This chain uses TRBV11-3 with TRBJ1-1; D perhaps matches TRBD1 (6 bases). V lost 8 bases and J 4 bases, leaving 14 bases between the germline ends. This CDR3 is 13 amino acids long. Per germline, CDR1 SGHNT and CDR2 YENEEA. Full variable domain (missing parts from reference TRBV11-3 and TRBJ1-1): EAGVVQSPRYKIIEKKQPVAFWCNPISGHNTLYWYLQNLGQGPELLIRYENEEAVDDSQLPKDRFSAERLKGVDSTLKIQPAELGDSAVYLCASSQGKGTEAFFGQGTRLTVV.

The genes are TRBV29-1 and TRBJ1-5, with TRBD1 matching over 7 bases. The CDR3 sequence is 15 residues long. The V gene's germline CDR1 is SQVTM and CDR2 ANQGSEA. V shed 4 bases and J 6 bases; nucleotides not matched to a gene: 12. This CDR3 is CSVGSSGGPGQPQHF. The CDR3, as DNA: TGCAGCGTTGGATCCTCAGGGGGTCCGGGTCAGCCCCAGCATTTT.

The chain couples TRBV5-1 to TRBJ2-5, with TRBD2 matching 8 bases. V lost 2 bases, J lost 4 bases, and 7 bases stayed unmatched. CDR1 is SGHRS, CDR2 YFSETQ, per germline. The CDR3 spans 15 residues. CDR3 sequence reads: CASSLRGGRGETQYF. CDR3 nucleotide sequence: TGCGCCAGCAGCTTACGGGGGGGCCGGGGAGAGACCCAGTACTTC.

The chain couples TRBV18 to TRBJ2-6, with 9 bases matching TRBD1. The CDR3 length is 17 residues. CDR1 KGHSH and CDR2 LQKENI come from the germline V gene. J lost 2 bases, V lost 3 bases, and 5 bases had no gene match. The CDR3, as DNA: TGTGCCAGCTCACCGCGACAGGGGGGAACTGGGGCCAACGTCCTGACTTTC. Translated, it gives CASSPRQGGTGANVLTF.